These T cell receptor beta chains were read from a single sample in a study of blood T cell repertoires in COVID-19. The method was immunoSEQ multiplex PCR; TCRdb's version includes in-frame clones alone and lacks a portion of them. The sample includes around 280,000 clones, 88% of them seen just once. Sequenced sample: peripheral blood. These receptors were taken from a woman aged 25 to 45 with COVID-19, enrolled during active disease. The CDR3 runs from the conserved cysteine through the conserved F or W. Each record gives: CDR3 protein, CDR3 DNA, J gene, D gene, clone size, V gene. A D gene is named only where the DNA matches it firmly. The size field is filled for only some rows; it gives once, few, many or a size class.

cdr3_aa: CASSIMTSGRREQYF
cdr3_nt: TGTGCCAGTAGTATTATGACTAGCGGGAGACGTGAGCAGTACTTC
j_call: TRBJ2-7
d_call: TRBD2
clone_size: few
v_call: TRBV19

cdr3_aa: CASSTGSLGEKLFF
cdr3_nt: TGTGCCAGCTCGACCGGGTCATTGGGTGAAAAACTGTTTTTT
j_call: TRBJ1-4
d_call: .
clone_size: .
v_call: TRBV5-5

cdr3_aa: CVSSGTLSEAFF
cdr3_nt: TGTGTTTCGAGTGGGACTTTGTCTGAAGCTTTCTTT
j_call: TRBJ1-1
d_call: .
clone_size: .
v_call: TRBV19

cdr3_aa: CASSVGVTGGGTEAFF
cdr3_nt: TGTGCCAGCAGCGTAGGGGTGACAGGGGGCGGAACTGAAGCTTTCTTT
j_call: TRBJ1-1
d_call: TRBD1
clone_size: few
v_call: TRBV9

cdr3_aa: CASSRGQGPSSGANVLTF
cdr3_nt: TGTGCCAGCAGCCGTGGCCAGGGCCCGAGCTCTGGGGCCAACGTCCTGACTTTC
j_call: TRBJ2-6
d_call: .
clone_size: .
v_call: TRBV7-3

cdr3_aa: CAWSRGGSSYNSPLHF
cdr3_nt: TGTGCCTGGAGCCGGGGGGGAAGCTCCTATAATTCACCCCTCCACTTT
j_call: TRBJ1-6
d_call: .
clone_size: .
v_call: TRBV30

cdr3_aa: CASSNNGRDLNEQYF
cdr3_nt: TGTGCCAGTAGTAACAACGGGAGAGATCTCAACGAGCAGTACTTC
j_call: TRBJ2-7
d_call: .
clone_size: .
v_call: TRBV19

cdr3_aa: CASSLRSFDGELFF
cdr3_nt: TGCGCCAGCAGCTTGCGGTCCTTCGACGGGGAGCTGTTTTTT
j_call: TRBJ2-2
d_call: .
clone_size: .
v_call: TRBV5-1

cdr3_aa: CASSQALATNTGELFF
cdr3_nt: TGTGCCAGCAGCCAAGCTCTAGCGACTAACACCGGGGAGCTGTTTTTT
j_call: TRBJ2-2
d_call: .
clone_size: .
v_call: TRBV3-1/TRBV3-2

cdr3_aa: CASSYQRTGREQYF
cdr3_nt: TGTGCCAGCAGTTACCAAAGGACAGGGAGGGAGCAGTACTTC
j_call: TRBJ2-7
d_call: TRBD1
clone_size: .
v_call: TRBV6-2/TRBV6-3

cdr3_aa: CASSLGGGPSYEQYF
cdr3_nt: TGTGCCAGCTCCCTTGGGGGAGGGCCCTCCTACGAGCAGTACTTC
j_call: TRBJ2-7
d_call: TRBD2
clone_size: .
v_call: TRBV28

cdr3_aa: CASSTPGQGAREQYF
cdr3_nt: TGTGCCAGCAGTACACCGGGACAGGGGGCGAGGGAGCAGTACTTC
j_call: TRBJ2-7
d_call: TRBD1
clone_size: .
v_call: TRBV28

cdr3_aa: CAWSARLAGEGGELFF
cdr3_nt: TGTGCCTGGAGCGCTAGACTAGCGGGAGAGGGCGGGGAGCTGTTTTTT
j_call: TRBJ2-2
d_call: TRBD2
clone_size: .
v_call: TRBV30

cdr3_aa: CASSPQMTSSYEQYF
cdr3_nt: TGTGCCAGCAGCCCGCAGATGACTAGCTCCTACGAGCAGTACTTC
j_call: TRBJ2-7
d_call: .
clone_size: .
v_call: TRBV5-4

cdr3_aa: CASSQTSGRAGEQFF
cdr3_nt: TGTGCCAGCAGCCAGACTAGCGGGAGGGCGGGGGAGCAGTTCTTC
j_call: TRBJ2-1
d_call: TRBD2
clone_size: .
v_call: TRBV7-9

cdr3_aa: CASSESTGYEQYF
cdr3_nt: TGTGCCAGCAGTGAATCGACAGGCTACGAGCAGTACTTC
j_call: TRBJ2-7
d_call: .
clone_size: .
v_call: TRBV6-1

cdr3_aa: CASSLSADTQYF
cdr3_nt: TGTGCCAGCTCACTAAGCGCAGATACGCAGTATTTT
j_call: TRBJ2-3
d_call: .
clone_size: .
v_call: TRBV18

cdr3_aa: CASSQALDRPGAEAFF
cdr3_nt: TGTGCCAGCAGCCAAGCGTTGGACAGGCCAGGGGCTGAAGCTTTCTTT
j_call: TRBJ1-1
d_call: TRBD1
clone_size: .
v_call: TRBV14

cdr3_aa: CATSIRDGEGNQPQHF
cdr3_nt: TGTGCCACCAGTATAAGGGACGGGGAGGGCAATCAGCCCCAGCATTTT
j_call: TRBJ1-5
d_call: .
clone_size: .
v_call: TRBV24-1

cdr3_aa: CASSPRQGPYEQYF
cdr3_nt: TGTGCCAGCAGCCCCCGACAGGGCCCCTACGAGCAGTACTTC
j_call: TRBJ2-7
d_call: TRBD1
clone_size: .
v_call: TRBV7-2

cdr3_aa: CAWSVLGHTEAFF
cdr3_nt: TGTGCCTGGAGTGTACTAGGGCACACTGAAGCTTTCTTT
j_call: TRBJ1-1
d_call: .
clone_size: .
v_call: TRBV30

cdr3_aa: CASSPGTSGRASPYEQYF
cdr3_nt: TGTGCTAGCAGCCCCGGGACTAGCGGGAGGGCTTCCCCCTACGAGCAGTACTTC
j_call: TRBJ2-7
d_call: TRBD2
clone_size: .
v_call: TRBV7-7

cdr3_aa: CASSLGGVNYGYTF
cdr3_nt: TGTGCCAGCAGCTTGGGCGGGGTTAACTATGGCTACACCTTC
j_call: TRBJ1-2
d_call: .
clone_size: .
v_call: TRBV5-4

cdr3_aa: CASTPGGRDNSPLHF
cdr3_nt: TGTGCCAGCACGCCCGGGGGGCGCGATAATTCACCCCTCCACTTT
j_call: TRBJ1-6
d_call: .
clone_size: .
v_call: TRBV5-4

cdr3_aa: CATSDTRGLIRGELFF
cdr3_nt: TGTGCCACCAGTGACACCCGGGGACTTATCCGCGGGGAGCTGTTTTTT
j_call: TRBJ2-2
d_call: .
clone_size: .
v_call: TRBV24-1

cdr3_aa: CASMARGRRGTEAFF
cdr3_nt: TGTGCCAGCATGGCCAGGGGGCGACGGGGCACTGAAGCTTTCTTT
j_call: TRBJ1-1
d_call: TRBD1
clone_size: .
v_call: TRBV6-5

cdr3_aa: CASSIGREGYGYTF
cdr3_nt: TGTGCCAGCAGCATAGGACGGGAGGGCTATGGCTACACCTTC
j_call: TRBJ1-2
d_call: .
clone_size: .
v_call: TRBV6-5

cdr3_aa: CASSPTRGYSTDTQYF
cdr3_nt: TGTGCCAGCTCCCCCACCCGGGGTTATAGCACAGATACGCAGTATTTT
j_call: TRBJ2-3
d_call: .
clone_size: .
v_call: TRBV18

cdr3_aa: CASSLMDSAFYGYTF
cdr3_nt: TGTGCCAGCAGTTTAATGGACAGTGCCTTCTATGGCTACACCTTC
j_call: TRBJ1-2
d_call: .
clone_size: few
v_call: TRBV28

cdr3_aa: CASSQETDEAFF
cdr3_nt: TGCGCCAGCAGCCAAGAAACAGATGAAGCTTTCTTT
j_call: TRBJ1-1
d_call: .
clone_size: .
v_call: TRBV4-1

cdr3_aa: CARGRPRDRVSAGELFF
cdr3_nt: TGTGCCAGAGGGCGGCCCCGGGACAGGGTAAGTGCCGGGGAGCTGTTTTTT
j_call: TRBJ2-2
d_call: .
clone_size: .
v_call: TRBV21-1

cdr3_aa: CASSFSGGTDTQYF
cdr3_nt: TGTGCCAGCAGCTTTAGCGGGGGCACAGATACGCAGTATTTT
j_call: TRBJ2-3
d_call: TRBD2
clone_size: once
v_call: TRBV5-6

cdr3_aa: CASSARTAYSNQPQHF
cdr3_nt: TGTGCCAGCAGCGCGAGGACTGCTTATAGCAATCAGCCCCAGCATTTT
j_call: TRBJ1-5
d_call: .
clone_size: .
v_call: TRBV7-8

cdr3_aa: CASSPGQTYGYTF
cdr3_nt: TGCGCCAGCAGCCCGGGACAGACGTATGGCTACACCTTC
j_call: TRBJ1-2
d_call: TRBD1
clone_size: .
v_call: TRBV5-1

cdr3_aa: CAWSEGALNQPQHF
cdr3_nt: TGTGCCTGGAGTGAAGGGGCCTTGAATCAGCCCCAGCATTTT
j_call: TRBJ1-5
d_call: .
clone_size: .
v_call: TRBV30

cdr3_aa: CASGREAGNIQYF
cdr3_nt: TGTGCCAGCGGACGGGAGGCCGGGAACATTCAGTACTTC
j_call: TRBJ2-4
d_call: TRBD2
clone_size: .
v_call: TRBV3-1/TRBV3-2

cdr3_aa: CASSASGRPDTQYF
cdr3_nt: TGTGCCAGCAGCGCGAGCGGGAGGCCAGATACGCAGTATTTT
j_call: TRBJ2-3
d_call: TRBD2
clone_size: .
v_call: TRBV9

cdr3_aa: CASNRGENTEAFF
cdr3_nt: TGTGCCAGCAATCGGGGGGAGAACACTGAAGCTTTCTTT
j_call: TRBJ1-1
d_call: .
clone_size: .
v_call: TRBV6-5

cdr3_aa: CATSRDRGTGELFF
cdr3_nt: TGTGCCACCAGCAGAGACAGGGGGACCGGGGAGCTGTTTTTT
j_call: TRBJ2-2
d_call: TRBD1
clone_size: .
v_call: TRBV15

cdr3_aa: CASSTDRANEQYF
cdr3_nt: TGCGCCAGCAGTACTGACAGGGCCAACGAGCAGTACTTC
j_call: TRBJ2-7
d_call: TRBD1
clone_size: .
v_call: TRBV10-2

cdr3_aa: CARARDSEQYF
cdr3_nt: TGTGCCCGGGCCCGGGACAGCGAGCAGTACTTC
j_call: TRBJ2-7
d_call: TRBD1
clone_size: .
v_call: TRBV30

cdr3_aa: CASSIGGTGELFF
cdr3_nt: TGTGCCAGTAGTATCGGGGGGACCGGGGAGCTGTTTTTT
j_call: TRBJ2-2
d_call: TRBD2
clone_size: .
v_call: TRBV19

cdr3_aa: CASNESTDTQYF
cdr3_nt: TGTGCCAGCAACGAGAGCACAGATACGCAGTATTTT
j_call: TRBJ2-3
d_call: .
clone_size: .
v_call: TRBV28

cdr3_aa: CASSLSPTSTGELFF
cdr3_nt: TGTGCCAGCAGCTTGTCCCCTACTAGCACCGGGGAGCTGTTTTTT
j_call: TRBJ2-2
d_call: .
clone_size: .
v_call: TRBV5-4

cdr3_aa: CASTQGGSGANVLTF
cdr3_nt: TGTGCCAGCACCCAGGGGGGCTCTGGGGCCAACGTCCTGACTTTC
j_call: TRBJ2-6
d_call: .
clone_size: .
v_call: TRBV7-9

cdr3_aa: CASNPDHTSDDTDTQYF
cdr3_nt: TGTGCCAGCAACCCAGACCATACTAGCGACGACACAGATACGCAGTATTTT
j_call: TRBJ2-3
d_call: TRBD2
clone_size: .
v_call: TRBV3-1/TRBV3-2

cdr3_aa: CASSHGNEQFF
cdr3_nt: TGTGCCAGCAGCCACGGCAATGAGCAGTTCTTC
j_call: TRBJ2-1
d_call: .
clone_size: few
v_call: TRBV14

cdr3_aa: CASSYLEGVYEQYF
cdr3_nt: TGTGCCAGCAGTTACCTGGAGGGAGTGTACGAGCAGTACTTC
j_call: TRBJ2-7
d_call: .
clone_size: .
v_call: TRBV6-6

cdr3_aa: CASLRGQGNTEAFF
cdr3_nt: TGCGCCAGCTTAAGGGGACAGGGGAACACTGAAGCTTTCTTT
j_call: TRBJ1-1
d_call: TRBD1
clone_size: .
v_call: TRBV5-1

cdr3_aa: CASSAAGGSYNEQFF
cdr3_nt: TGCGCCAGCAGTGCGGCGGGAGGTTCCTACAATGAGCAGTTCTTC
j_call: TRBJ2-1
d_call: TRBD2
clone_size: .
v_call: TRBV10-2

cdr3_aa: CATSATGRSEKLFF
cdr3_nt: TGTGCCACCAGTGCGACAGGGAGGAGCGAAAAACTGTTTTTT
j_call: TRBJ1-4
d_call: TRBD1
clone_size: .
v_call: TRBV24-1

cdr3_aa: CASSLRAAPYEQYF
cdr3_nt: TGTGCCAGCTCACTCAGGGCAGCGCCCTACGAGCAGTACTTC
j_call: TRBJ2-7
d_call: .
clone_size: .
v_call: TRBV18

cdr3_aa: CASSPRQRRETQYF
cdr3_nt: TGTGCCAGCAGCCCCCGACAACGCAGAGAGACCCAGTACTTC
j_call: TRBJ2-5
d_call: .
clone_size: .
v_call: TRBV3-1/TRBV3-2

cdr3_aa: CASSLAQRELYEQYF
cdr3_nt: TGTGCCAGCAGCTTGGCCCAGCGGGAGCTTTACGAGCAGTACTTC
j_call: TRBJ2-7
d_call: TRBD2
clone_size: .
v_call: TRBV5-6

cdr3_aa: CASSQVWQGGQPQHF
cdr3_nt: TGTGCCAGCAGCCAAGTGTGGCAGGGGGGTCAGCCCCAGCATTTT
j_call: TRBJ1-5
d_call: TRBD1
clone_size: .
v_call: TRBV14